The sequence of this TCR beta chain was determined in a study of blood T cell repertoires in COVID-19. As for the study in general: Some COVID-19 samples were acute and others convalescent; all came from the United States, Italy and Spain.

In the original analysis: Amplification with reference gene primers provided the estimates of nucleated cell counts. Assay: immunoSEQ multiplex PCR; the TCRdb copy retains only in-frame clones and omits some. V, J and clone size were drawn from that table, and D and trimming were deduced from the DNA. This sample has more than 300,000 clones, with 80% to 90% found just once. The V and J ends lost 4 bases and 6 bases, in that order; junction bases with no gene match: 3. The V gene's germline CDR1 is MNHEY and CDR2 SVGAGI. The CDR3 has 13 amino acids. Individuals drawn from some 25 US areas were about 18 to 90 years old.

The chain is built from TRBV6-5 and TRBJ1-1; 9 bases line up with TRBD1. The sequence derives from a woman under 30 who had recovered from COVID-19. The sequenced sample consisted of PBMCs or T cells enriched from blood (not recorded which). CDR3 in amino acids: CASSWDRESEAFF. The CDR3 bases are TGTGCCAGCAGTTGGGACAGGGAATCTGAAGCTTTCTTT.